This T cell receptor (beta chain) originates from a study of OX40 agonist ivuxolimab in advanced cancers. Sequenced by immunoSEQ multiplex PCR; TCRdb stores in-frame clones only, minus some. The table lists approximately 58,000 clones, more than 85% of them singletons. With regard to this clone: One end of the junction does not line up with germline, which may come from a read error.

The length of the CDR3 is 15 residues. Germline CDR1 and CDR2: SGDLS and YYNGEE. This TCR was sampled from an adult with an advanced solid tumor such as melanoma, head and neck, liver or kidney cancer. This specimen consisted of CD4+ or CD8+ T cells sorted from blood, obtained in a trial of the OX40 agonist ivuxolimab. The chain joins TRBV9 to TRBJ2-5, with TRBD2 matching 10 bases. The CDR3 coding sequence is TGTGCCAGCAGCGTTAGCGGGAGGCTTCAAGAGGCCCAGTACTTC. Amino acid sequence: CASSVSGRLQEAQYF.